The rows below give T cell receptor beta chains drawn from one sample of a study of blood T cell repertoires in COVID-19. Sequenced by immunoSEQ multiplex PCR; TCRdb stores in-frame clones only, minus some. The sample records roughly 76,000 clones, roughly nine tenths being singletons. Specimen: peripheral blood. The receptors were gathered from a man between 50 and 59 years old with acute or convalescent COVID-19. The conserved cysteine and the conserved F or W are not part of the CDR3 here. Each record gives: V gene, J gene, CDR3 protein.

V: TRBV6-1
J: TRBJ1-4
CDR3: ASSEYITNEKLF

V: TRBV10-3
J: TRBJ1-1
CDR3: AISLAAGTGTEAF

V: TRBV19
J: TRBJ1-5
CDR3: ASSMRGSSNQPQH

V: TRBV4-1
J: TRBJ1-1
CDR3: ASSDRDKMNTEAF

V: TRBV9
J: TRBJ1-3
CDR3: ASSVGPQGPSGNTIY

V: TRBV7-9
J: TRBJ2-5
CDR3: ASSLTGTGYQETQY

V: TRBV15
J: TRBJ1-1
CDR3: ATSRGRVGNTEAF

V: TRBV7-3
J: TRBJ2-5
CDR3: ASSLAGEGTQY

V: TRBV11-2
J: TRBJ1-5
CDR3: ASSQGRRGNQPQH

V: TRBV18
J: TRBJ1-3
CDR3: ASSPQGQLFSGNTIY

V: TRBV7-9
J: TRBJ2-2
CDR3: ASSQKGLAGAMGELF

V: TRBV29-1
J: TRBJ2-6
CDR3: SVYSGANVLT

V: TRBV10-3
J: TRBJ1-5
CDR3: AISDIYQPQH

V: TRBV20-1
J: TRBJ1-1
CDR3: SAQDRGTAF

V: TRBV7-9
J: TRBJ2-5
CDR3: ASSAGQGESETQY

V: TRBV19
J: TRBJ2-5
CDR3: ASSIRQGGETQY

V: TRBV15
J: TRBJ2-1
CDR3: ATSRHGGGDEQF

V: TRBV19
J: TRBJ1-4
CDR3: ASSIGGRAPEKLF

V: TRBV12-3/TRBV12-4
J: TRBJ2-3
CDR3: ASRASSDTQY

V: TRBV9
J: TRBJ2-3
CDR3: ASSPEAGGTDTQY

V: TRBV29-1
J: TRBJ2-1
CDR3: SVEGTSHEQF

V: TRBV19
J: TRBJ1-5
CDR3: ASRMTPGPQH

V: TRBV19
J: TRBJ2-7
CDR3: ASSIRDRGPYEQY

V: TRBV5-4
J: TRBJ2-1
CDR3: ASSLGGGASSYNEQF

V: TRBV9
J: TRBJ2-3
CDR3: ASSSRAGGLTDTQY

V: TRBV5-4
J: TRBJ2-5
CDR3: ASSTRAGGQETQY